Shown below are 27 T cell receptor beta chains from a single sample sequenced in a study of blood T cell repertoires in COVID-19. Repertoires were generated with immunoSEQ multiplex PCR, while TCRdb's copy carries only in-frame clones and drops some. This table has around 470,000 clones, 80% to 95% appearing once. The sample comprised PBMCs or T cells enriched from blood (not recorded which). These TCRs come from a man between 18 and 35 years old who had recovered from COVID-19.

This chain connects TRBV11-2 to TRBJ2-3; D is possibly TRBD1 (6 bases). V was trimmed by 1 base and J by 4 bases, leaving 9 bases between them. Germline V CDR1 and CDR2: SGHAT, FQNNGV. The CDR3 sequence is 14 residues long. CDR3 in amino acids: CASSLAGVSDTQYF. The DNA of the CDR3 is TGTGCCAGCAGCTTAGCAGGGGTTTCAGATACGCAGTATTTT.

This chain uses TRBV27 with TRBJ1-2; D remains ambiguous. Germline CDR1 reads MNHEY; CDR2 reads SMNVEV (reference sequence). V shed 5 bases and J shed 8 bases, with 27 bases lying between them. CDR3 size: 17 residues. The CDR3 reads CASSPLLNTPTMGGYTF. DNA for the CDR3: TGTGCCAGCAGTCCCCTCCTGAACACTCCGACAATGGGCGGCTACACCTTC.

The chain combines TRBV9 with TRBJ1-1; no clear D. Germline V gives CDR1 SGDLS, CDR2 YYNGEE. V lost 0 bases and J lost 0, with 12 bases in between. There are 16 residues in the CDR3. CDR3 in amino acids: CASSVGGGWLNTEAFF. The CDR3 region has the DNA TGTGCCAGCAGCGTAGGAGGAGGGTGGTTGAACACTGAAGCTTTCTTT.

The V call is TRBV7-2, the J call TRBJ1-4; D unclear. The CDR3 runs to 14 residues. V dropped 3 bases and J dropped 0 bases, with 5 bases sitting between them. Germline CDR1 and CDR2: SGHTA and FQGNSA. This CDR3 is CASSFSTTNEKLFF. As DNA, the CDR3 is TGTGCCAGCAGCTTTTCCACAACTAATGAAAAACTGTTTTTT. The whole variable domain, filled in from reference TRBV7-2 and TRBJ1-4, reads GAGVSQSPSNKVTEKGKDVELRCDPISGHTALYWYRQSLGQGLEFLIYFQGNSAPDKSGLPSDRFSAERTGGSVSTLTIQRTQQEDSAVYLCASSFSTTNEKLFFGSGTQLSVL.

This chain links TRBV29-1 with TRBJ1-3; 8 bases match TRBD1. The CDR3 runs to 13 residues. From germline, CDR1 is SQVTM and CDR2 ANQGSEA. With 5 bases clipped from V and 9 bases from J, the junction kept 9 bases outside the gene matches. In nucleotides, the CDR3 is TGCAGCGTTAGCACAAGACAGGGGAGCACCATATATTTT. Protein product: CSVSTRQGSTIYF. Combining the CDR3 with reference TRBV29-1 and TRBJ1-3 gives the whole variable domain SAVISQKPSRDICQRGTSLTIQCQVDSQVTMMFWYRQQPGQSLTLIATANQGSEATYESGFVIDKFPISRPNLTFSTLTVSNMSPEDSSIYLCSVSTRQGSTIYFGEGSWLTVV.

The chain recombines TRBV6-5 with TRBJ2-5, with D possibly matching TRBD1 (7 bases). The CDR3 is 15 residues long. Germline CDR1 MNHEY, CDR2 SVGAGI. Trimming left V 0 bases short and J 5 bases short, with 13 bases between. CDR3 nucleotide sequence: TGTGCCAGCAGTTACTCGACGACAGGGAGGGAGACCCAGTACTTC. This codes for CASSYSTTGRETQYF.

The chain combines TRBV9 with TRBJ2-3; 9 nucleotides match TRBD2. Looked up from germline, CDR1 is SGDLS and CDR2 is YYNGEE. After removal of 0 bases from V and 4 bases from J, the junction contained 3 bases not matched to a gene. The CDR3 extends over 15 amino acids. The CDR3 loop is CASSVGGRAPDTQYF. The CDR3, as DNA: TGTGCCAGCAGCGTAGGCGGGAGGGCCCCAGATACGCAGTATTTT. Combining the CDR3 with reference TRBV9 and TRBJ2-3 gives the whole variable domain DSGVTQTPKHLITATGQRVTLRCSPRSGDLSVYWYQQSLDQGLQFLIQYYNGEERAKGNILERFSAQQFPDLHSELNLSSLELGDSALYFCASSVGGRAPDTQYFGPGTRLTVL.

This clone was found many times. The chain carries TRBV14 and TRBJ2-3; TRBD2 matches 9 bases. The CDR3 totals 18 residues. Germline trimming cut 1 base from V and 1 base from J; bases unmatched to any gene: 9. The germline gives CDR1 SGHDN, CDR2 FVKESK. The DNA for the CDR3 is TGTGCCAGCAGCCAAGGGAGTAGCGGGAGAGACGGCACAGATACGCAGTATTTT. Its protein is CASSQGSSGRDGTDTQYF.

The chain links TRBV28 to TRBJ1-2, with 7 positions matching TRBD1. Germline V gene data show CDR1 as MDHEN and CDR2 as SYDVKM. V was pared by 6 bases and J by 4 bases, with 8 bases of the junction left unmatched. The CDR3 contains 14 residues. The CDR3 DNA reads TGTGCCAGCAGCCTGCAGGGACAGAGCTATGGCTACACCTTC. Translated, it gives CASSLQGQSYGYTF.

This rearrangement joins TRBV5-4 to TRBJ1-2, with TRBD1 matching 9 bases. CDR1 and CDR2 (germline): SGHNT, YYREEE (reference sequence). CDR3 length: 14 residues. The ends lost 4 bases at V and 5 bases at J; junction bases unmatched: 6. The CDR3 spells CASSRAGTGYGYTF. DNA of the CDR3: TGTGCCAGCAGCCGCGCCGGGACAGGGTATGGCTACACCTTC.

This chain connects TRBV2 to TRBJ1-6; 10 nucleotides align to TRBD1. Germline CDR1 is SNHLY and CDR2 is FYNNEI. The CDR3 is 16 residues long. The junction had 6 bases not matched to a gene; V was cut back by 4 bases and J by 6 bases. The chain's CDR3 is CASSVLGQGVNSPLHF. The CDR3 nucleotides are TGTGCCAGCAGTGTCCTCGGACAGGGGGTTAATTCACCCCTCCACTTT.

The rearrangement links TRBV9 to TRBJ1-2, with 8 bases aligning to TRBD1. Germline CDR1 reads SGDLS; CDR2 reads YYNGEE. After removal of 3 bases from V and 8 bases from J, the junction contained 12 bases not matched to a gene. This CDR3 contains 15 residues. CDR3 protein: CASSGTTGDDTGYTF. The CDR3 DNA sequence: TGTGCCAGCAGCGGAACGACAGGGGATGATACGGGCTACACCTTC. The full variable domain, completed using reference TRBV9 and TRBJ1-2, is DSGVTQTPKHLITATGQRVTLRCSPRSGDLSVYWYQQSLDQGLQFLIQYYNGEERAKGNILERFSAQQFPDLHSELNLSSLELGDSALYFCASSGTTGDDTGYTFGSGTRLTVV.

The chain couples TRBV18 to TRBJ2-1, with 7 bases lining up with TRBD1. The trim removed 5 bases at V and 4 bases at J, leaving 8 bases unmatched. Per germline, CDR1 KGHSH and CDR2 LQKENI. The CDR3 runs to 15 residues. The CDR3 DNA follows: TGTGCCAGCTCAAACCGGGACAGAGTGTACAATGAGCAGTTCTTC. It translates to CASSNRDRVYNEQFF. Drawing the rest from reference TRBV18 and TRBJ2-1, the complete variable domain is NAGVMQNPRHLVRRRGQEARLRCSPMKGHSHVYWYRQLPEEGLKFMVYLQKENIIDESGMPKERFSAEFPKEGPSILRIQQVVRGDSAAYFCASSNRDRVYNEQFFGPGTRLTVL.

The rearrangement joins TRBV2 to TRBJ2-1; 7 positions agree with TRBD1. From germline, CDR1 is SNHLY and CDR2 FYNNEI. This CDR3 is built from 14 residues. V trimming: 7 bases; J trimming: 5 bases; junction bases outside the gene matches: 8. CDR3 DNA sequence: TGTGCCAGCATCAAGGACAGGAACAACAATGAGCAGTTCTTC. It encodes CASIKDRNNNEQFF.

This rearrangement joins TRBV7-8 to TRBJ1-5; D remains unclear. CDR1 is SGHVS and CDR2 is FQNEAQ in the germline V gene. The CDR3 extends over 15 amino acids. Trimming left V 1 base short and J 3 bases short, with 10 bases between. As DNA, the CDR3 is TGTGCCAGCAGCTTAGAATTAGCGGTCAATCAGCCCCAGCATTTT. Translation gives CASSLELAVNQPQHF.

The CDR3 here is CASSYRDNYEQYF. CDR3 DNA sequence: TGTGCCAGCAGCTACCGGGACAACTACGAGCAGTACTTC. The chain carries TRBV3-1 (or the pseudogene TRBV3-2) and TRBJ2-7; TRBD1 is a possible D gene (6 bases). This CDR3 region has 13 residues. In germline, CDR1 is LGHDT, CDR2 YNNKEL (reference sequence). Between the trimmed V and J ends, which lost 5 bases and 3 bases, there was a span of 11 bases.

This chain joins TRBV6-4 and TRBJ1-2; 7 positions match TRBD1. The CDR3 consists of 14 residues. CDR1 and CDR2 from the germline V gene are MRHNA and SNTAGT. The junction had 8 bases not matched to a gene; V was cut back by 6 bases and J by 4 bases. CDR3 region: CASSQGDVGYGYTF. In nucleotides, the CDR3 is TGTGCCAGCAGCCAGGGGGATGTAGGCTATGGCTACACCTTC.

This rearrangement joins TRBV4-1 to TRBJ2-7; TRBD1 aligns across 7 bases. Per the germline V gene, CDR1 is MGHRA and CDR2 is YSYEKL. V shed 1 base, J shed 3 bases, and the junction held 6 bases outside the gene matches. The CDR3 has 15 amino acids. The CDR3 spells CASSQGGPGGYEQYF. CDR3 coding DNA: TGCGCCAGCAGCCAAGGTGGTCCAGGGGGCTACGAGCAGTACTTC.

The chain combines TRBV19 with TRBJ1-1; D remains ambiguous. Trimming left V 3 bases short and J 3 bases short, with 14 bases between. Germline assignment: CDR1 LNHDA and CDR2 SQIVND (reference sequence). The CDR3 length is 15 residues. The chain's CDR3 is CASSIPFRIDTEAFF. The CDR3 DNA is TGTGCCAGTAGTATCCCTTTCCGCATAGACACTGAAGCTTTCTTT.

The V gene is TRBV19, the J gene TRBJ1-5; 9 bases match TRBD1. The CDR3 consists of 16 residues. The junction had 9 bases not matched to a gene; V was cut back by 6 bases and J by 3 bases. Per the germline V gene, CDR1 is LNHDA and CDR2 is SQIVND (reference sequence). This CDR3 is CASRGWGQGNNQPQHF. The CDR3 nucleotides read TGTGCCAGTAGGGGTTGGGGACAGGGAAACAATCAGCCCCAGCATTTT.

This clone occurred once. CDR3 nucleotides: TGTGCCAGCAGTTTAATGGGACAGGGAGAATCACCCCTCCACTTT. Translated, it gives CASSLMGQGESPLHF. This chain links TRBV27 with TRBJ1-6, with 9 bases identical to TRBD1. CDR1 and CDR2 (germline): MNHEY, SMNVEV (reference sequence). This CDR3 has 15 amino acids. V trimming: 2 bases; J trimming: 10 bases; junction bases outside the gene matches: 6.

The chain recombines TRBV10-1 with TRBJ2-2; the D gene is possibly TRBD1 (6 bases). The CDR3 covers 12 residues. The V gene lost 7 bases and the J gene lost 6 bases, with 9 bases spanning the gap. Germline assignment: CDR1 WNHNN and CDR2 SYGVQD (reference sequence). CDR3 region: CASTEGAGELFF. The CDR3, as DNA: TGCGCCAGCACCGAGGGGGCCGGGGAGCTGTTTTTT.

The genes are TRBV5-1 and TRBJ1-6; 12 bases align to TRBD1. The CDR3 is made up of 18 amino acids. The junction had 11 bases not matched to a gene; V was cut back by 0 bases and J by 10 bases. Germline V gene data show CDR1 as SGHRS and CDR2 as YFSETQ. The CDR3 nucleotides read TGCGCCAGCAGCTTGGACACCGGGACAGGGGGCGGAGGGTCACCCCTCCACTTT. This sequence encodes CASSLDTGTGGGGSPLHF.

The chain couples TRBV5-5 to TRBJ2-3; D may be TRBD2 (6 bases). CDR1 is SGHKS, CDR2 YYEKEE, per germline (reference sequence). Trimming pared 3 bases from V and 2 bases from J, leaving 16 bases between. The CDR3 is 16 residues long. The CDR3 DNA reads TGTGCCAGCAGCTCCTTGGGTAGCGGCTACACAGATACGCAGTATTTT. Its protein product is CASSSLGSGYTDTQYF.

The genes are TRBV28 and TRBJ2-1; possible D gene TRBD2, 6 bases. CDR1 is MDHEN and CDR2 is SYDVKM in the germline V gene. V lost 8 bases to trimming and J lost 4 bases, with 21 bases between them. This CDR3 is built from 16 residues. The CDR3, as DNA: TGTGCCAGCCGGGGGAGCGGGCTACAACAGTACAATGAGCAGTTCTTC. Its translation is CASRGSGLQQYNEQFF.

The genes are TRBV7-8 and TRBJ2-5; a possible D gene is TRBD1 (6 bases). CDR1 and CDR2 from the germline V gene are SGHVS and FQNEAQ. The CDR3 length is 16 residues. With 6 bases removed from V and 5 bases from J, the gap between germline ends came to 22 bases. The CDR3 DNA reads TGTGCCAGCAGACCACGCCAAGGGGGATTTGGGGAGACCCAGTACTTC. It specifies CASRPRQGGFGETQYF.

This rearrangement joins TRBV11-2 to TRBJ2-5; the D gene is possibly TRBD2 (5 bases). V lost 1 base, J lost 3 bases, and 18 bases lay in between. The CDR3 loop spans 17 amino acids. CDR1 and CDR2 (germline): SGHAT, FQNNGV. In DNA, the CDR3 is TGTGCCAGCAGCTTAGTCTCTGGGGTGACTAATAAAGAGACCCAGTACTTC. Its translation is CASSLVSGVTNKETQYF.